Below, 28 T cell receptor beta chains from the same sample are listed, as sequenced in a study of cytomegalovirus exposure and HLA in healthy donors. Amplification used 60 Vbeta primers and 13 Jbeta primers. Profiling relied on immunoSEQ multiplex PCR, and the TCRdb table lists in-frame clones only, not all of them. Among about 160,000 clones listed, approximately 80% were seen once. The sample was PBMCs. The receptors were sampled from a man younger than 35 in good health and CMV-seropositive.

The chain recombines TRBV19 with TRBJ1-2; TRBD1 aligns across 7 bases. This CDR3 comprises 16 residues. V shed 1 base, J shed 8 bases, and the junction held 13 bases outside the gene matches. Germline CDR1 is LNHDA and CDR2 is SQIVND (reference sequence). The CDR3 coding sequence is TGTGCCAGTAGTATAGTCCGGACAGGCCTTGGGAGGGGCTACACCTTC. Its protein product is CASSIVRTGLGRGYTF.

This chain joins TRBV13 and TRBJ2-7, with 8 bases fitting TRBD2. This CDR3 region has 17 residues. The germline CDR1 and CDR2 sequences are PRHDT and FYEKMQ (reference sequence). V lost 4 bases and J lost 6; bases outside the gene matches: 17. The CDR3, as DNA: TGTGCCAGCAGCTCTAGGTGGGATAGCGGGACGGATGGCGAGCAGTACTTC. Protein sequence: CASSSRWDSGTDGEQYF.

The chain links TRBV19 to TRBJ1-5; TRBD1 might be the D (6 bases). V was clipped by 3 bases and J by 0 bases, with 12 bases between them. This CDR3 has 16 amino acids. Germline V gene lookup returns CDR1 LNHDA and CDR2 SQIVND (reference sequence). The CDR3 is CASSIGTLYSNQPQHF. The CDR3 coding sequence is TGTGCCAGTAGTATCGGGACACTGTATAGCAATCAGCCCCAGCATTTT.

The chain recombines TRBV4-1 with TRBJ2-1; 7 nucleotides align to TRBD1. The CDR3 is made up of 15 amino acids. V lost 3 bases, J lost 8 bases, and 10 bases stayed unmatched. Germline V gives CDR1 MGHRA, CDR2 YSYEKL. The CDR3 spells CASSHQQGSSDEQFF. The CDR3 coding sequence is TGCGCCAGCAGCCACCAACAGGGGTCGTCTGATGAGCAGTTCTTC.

The chain recombines TRBV9 with TRBJ1-2, with D perhaps matching TRBD1 (5 bases). CDR3 length: 16 residues. The V gene's germline CDR1 is SGDLS and CDR2 YYNGEE. Trimming shortened V by 0 bases and J by 7 bases, and 19 bases separated the two germline ends. The CDR3 sequence: CASSVARGGGVGGYTF. The CDR3 region has the DNA TGTGCCAGCAGCGTAGCAAGGGGTGGGGGGGTAGGTGGCTACACCTTC.

V gene TRBV6-1 combines with J gene TRBJ2-1; D is possibly TRBD2 (5 bases). The CDR3 spans 13 residues. The ends were cut back, 1 base at V and 4 bases at J, with 5 bases in the middle. Germline loops: CDR1 MNHNS, CDR2 SASEGT. CDR3 amino acids: CASSEGGYNEQFF. Here the CDR3 DNA reads TGTGCCAGCAGTGAAGGAGGGTACAATGAGCAGTTCTTC.

This chain links TRBV2 with TRBJ2-2, with 7 bases lining up with TRBD2. With V trimmed by 7 bases and J by 8 bases, 16 bases remained unmatched. The germline V gene has CDR1 SNHLY and CDR2 FYNNEI. The CDR3 is 16 residues long. The chain's CDR3 is CASNPGRGRAGGELFF. The CDR3 region has the DNA TGTGCCAGCAACCCCGGTCGAGGGAGGGCCGGAGGGGAGCTGTTTTTT. Full variable domain (rest looked up from reference TRBV2 and TRBJ2-2): EPEVTQTPSHQVTQMGQEVILRCVPISNHLYFYWYRQILGQKVEFLVSFYNNEISEKSEIFDDQFSVERPDGSNFTLKIRSTKLEDSAMYFCASNPGRGRAGGELFFGEGSRLTVL.

This chain uses TRBV21-1 with TRBJ1-4; the listed D gene, TRBD1, was not tested against the DNA. TRBV21-1 is a pseudogene segment. This CDR3 comprises 16 residues. CDR3 sequence reads: CASSKALVPGHRKLFF. In DNA form, the CDR3 reads TGTGCCAGCAGCAAAGCGCTGGTGCCAGGGCATCGGAAACTGTTTTTT.

The chain uses TRBV6-6 and TRBJ1-1; 8 bases map to TRBD1. Germline-derived CDR1 and CDR2 are MNHNY and SVGAGI (reference sequence). Trimming at V came to 0 bases and at J to 2 bases, leaving 2 bases not matched to a gene. There are 15 residues in the CDR3. In DNA form, the CDR3 reads TGTGCCAGCAGTTACTCCGGACAGGGCAACACTGAAGCTTTCTTT. This gives the protein CASSYSGQGNTEAFF.

This clone was counted only a few times. This chain joins TRBV4-1 and TRBJ2-6, with D maybe TRBD1 (6 bases). Trimming shortened V by 6 bases and J by 0 bases, and 12 bases separated the two germline ends. The CDR3 is 16 residues long. Germline lookup yields CDR1 MGHRA and CDR2 YSYEKL. The CDR3 DNA reads TGCGCCAGCAGACACGGCAGGGGCTCTGGGGCCAACGTCCTGACTTTC. This codes for CASRHGRGSGANVLTF.

The chain is built from TRBV6-5 and TRBJ1-1; D ambiguous. The germline V gene has CDR1 MNHEY and CDR2 SVGAGI. The CDR3 length is 15 residues. V lost 4 bases and J lost 1, with 13 bases in between. CDR3 DNA sequence: TGTGCCAGCAGTTCGTTTTTTGAGGGGAACACTGAAGCTTTCTTT. It is translated as CASSSFFEGNTEAFF.

V is TRBV7-9 and J is TRBJ1-1; no clear D. Looked up from germline, CDR1 is SEHNR and CDR2 is FQNEAQ (reference sequence). This CDR3 has 16 residues. V gave up 5 bases and J gave up 0 bases, with 16 bases separating them. The CDR3 coding sequence is TGTGCCAGCAGCCCACACGCGGACTCTATGAACACTGAAGCTTTCTTT. Its translation: CASSPHADSMNTEAFF.

V and J are TRBV9 and TRBJ2-5; 9 nucleotides align to TRBD1. CDR1 is SGDLS, CDR2 YYNGEE, per germline. The V and J ends lost 3 bases and 7 bases, in that order; junction bases with no gene match: 10. The length of the CDR3 is 15 residues. CDR3 region: CASSGGTGTGTTQYF. DNA of the CDR3: TGTGCCAGCAGCGGGGGAACCGGGACAGGGACGACCCAGTACTTC.

This rearrangement joins TRBV6-5 to TRBJ1-2, with 9 bases that match TRBD1. V shed 5 bases, J shed 2 bases, and the junction held 3 bases outside the gene matches. In germline, CDR1 is MNHEY, CDR2 SVGAGI. This CDR3 region has 14 residues. CDR3 sequence reads: CASSPGQGNYGYTF. The CDR3, as DNA: TGTGCCAGCAGTCCGGGACAGGGCAACTATGGCTACACCTTC.

The chain carries TRBV19 and TRBJ1-2; no clear D. Trimming left V 0 bases short and J 8 bases short, with 13 bases between. Germline CDR1 reads LNHDA; CDR2 reads SQIVND (reference sequence). This CDR3 spans 14 amino acids. The CDR3 here is CASSIDQTAGGYTF. The CDR3 bases are TGTGCCAGTAGTATAGATCAAACAGCCGGCGGCTACACCTTC.

V gene TRBV7-9 combines with J gene TRBJ2-3; D may be TRBD2 (6 bases). The germline V gene encodes CDR1 SEHNR and CDR2 FQNEAQ (reference sequence). V lost 5 bases and J lost 3, with 24 bases in between. CDR3 length equals 18 residues. CDR3 coding DNA: TGTGCCAGCAGCGAAAACCATAGACTAGTTAGTCGAACAGATACGCAGTATTTT. Translating it yields CASSENHRLVSRTDTQYF.

Turning to this clone: The identical CDR3 is also encoded by other nucleotide sequences in the sample. The chain couples TRBV11-2 to TRBJ2-7, with D possibly being TRBD2 (5 bases). CDR3 length: 11 residues. CDR1 SGHAT and CDR2 FQNNGV come from the germline V gene. V lost 5 bases to trimming and J lost 5 bases, with 7 bases between them. CDR3 bases: TGTGCCAGCAGCCTCGGGGACGAGCAGTACTTC. This translates into CASSLGDEQYF.

The chain uses TRBV7-9 and TRBJ2-3; no clear D gene. CDR1 and CDR2 from the germline V gene are SEHNR and FQNEAQ (reference sequence). Trimming pared 5 bases from V and 7 bases from J, leaving 7 bases between. The CDR3 length is 11 residues. The CDR3 DNA sequence: TGTGCCAGCAGCATACAGAATACGCAGTATTTT. It translates to CASSIQNTQYF.

V usage is TRBV13 and J usage is TRBJ1-2; possible D gene TRBD1, 6 bases. The CDR3 totals 13 residues. Trimming stripped 9 bases from V and 1 base from J, with 12 bases between. The V gene's germline CDR1 is PRHDT and CDR2 FYEKMQ (reference sequence). For the CDR3, the DNA is TGTGCCAGTGGTACAGGGAGTAACTATGGCTACACCTTC. Translation gives CASGTGSNYGYTF.

V usage is TRBV5-1 and J usage is TRBJ2-1; tentatively, D is TRBD1 (6 bases). CDR1 is SGHRS and CDR2 is YFSETQ in the germline V gene. This CDR3 region has 15 residues. V was pared by 0 bases and J by 0 bases, with 7 bases between. The CDR3 spells CASSLGGPSYNEQFF. CDR3 nucleotide sequence: TGCGCCAGCAGCTTGGGGGGGCCCTCCTACAATGAGCAGTTCTTC.

The genes are TRBV29-1 and TRBJ2-1; tentatively, D is TRBD1 (7 bases). Germline lookup yields CDR1 SQVTM and CDR2 ANQGSEA. The CDR3 extends over 13 amino acids. Trimming removed 6 bases from V and 4 bases from J, with 13 bases in between. The CDR3 sequence is CSVVQGGYNEQFF. Written as DNA, the CDR3 is TGCAGCGTGGTCCAGGGGGGATACAATGAGCAGTTCTTC.

The chain combines TRBV5-6 with TRBJ2-1; 7 positions match TRBD1. The CDR3 consists of 15 residues. V gave up 4 bases and J gave up 7 bases; unmatched junction bases: 11. The germline V gene encodes CDR1 SGHDT and CDR2 YYEEEE. The CDR3 spells CASSPTTGFGNEQFF. The CDR3 bases are TGTGCCAGCAGCCCGACGACAGGGTTTGGAAATGAGCAGTTCTTC.

This chain connects TRBV7-2 to TRBJ2-4; TRBD1 aligns across 11 bases. V was pared by 7 bases and J by 8 bases, with 7 bases of the junction left unmatched. Germline CDR1 reads SGHTA; CDR2 reads FQGNSA. The CDR3 contains 14 residues. CDR3 nucleotide sequence: TGTGCCAGCAACATAGGACAGGGGGCTTACATTCAGTACTTC. Translated, it gives CASNIGQGAYIQYF.

This sequence joins TRBV5-1 and TRBJ1-1; D unresolved. V lost 4 bases to trimming and J lost 5 bases, with 12 bases between them. The germline V gene has CDR1 SGHRS and CDR2 YFSETQ. The CDR3 has 13 residues. The CDR3 region has the DNA TGCGCCAGCAGCCTCGGTTCGGGGACTGAAGCTTTCTTT. Protein sequence: CASSLGSGTEAFF.

The chain links TRBV28 to TRBJ2-3, with 8 nucleotides matching TRBD1. Germline trimming cut 4 bases from V and 2 bases from J; bases unmatched to any gene: 5. Looked up from germline, CDR1 is MDHEN and CDR2 is SYDVKM. CDR3 size: 15 residues. CDR3 residues: CASSSTGAPTDTQYF. CDR3 bases: TGTGCCAGCAGTTCGACAGGGGCCCCCACAGATACGCAGTATTTT.

The chain employs TRBV28 and TRBJ2-5; a weak D match, TRBD2 (5 bases). Between the trimmed V and J ends, which lost 7 bases and 4 bases, there was a span of 10 bases. The CDR3 covers 12 residues. Germline V CDR1 and CDR2: MDHEN, SYDVKM. DNA for the CDR3: TGTGCCAGCAACCGCCGGGGAGAGACCCAGTACTTC. Protein product: CASNRRGETQYF.

This clone has just one count. The chain carries TRBV6-1 and TRBJ2-7; D may be TRBD2 (5 bases). The CDR3 loop spans 15 amino acids. Germline values: CDR1 MNHNS, CDR2 SASEGT. V was cut by 4 bases and J by 0 bases, with 13 bases left in between. The CDR3 region has the DNA TGTGCCAGCAGTGGCGCCAGCGGAAGCTCCTACGAGCAGTACTTC. Protein product: CASSGASGSSYEQYF.

The V call is TRBV4-1, the J call TRBJ2-1; a possible D gene is TRBD2 (5 bases). Trimming took off 2 bases at V and 6 bases at J, with 11 bases between the two ends. Germline CDR1 MGHRA, CDR2 YSYEKL. This CDR3 is 14 amino acids long. CDR3 region: CASSQLTSGNEQFF. As DNA, the CDR3 is TGCGCCAGCAGCCAACTCACTAGTGGCAATGAGCAGTTCTTC.